The 32 T cell receptor beta chains given below trace back to one sample, sequenced in a study of blood T cells in healthy people across ages. The second PCR ran roughly 7 to 12 cycles with a sample-barcoded 5' primer and J-beta primers. TCRdb processed the 5' RACE reads anew with MiXCR; each CDR3 protein has one entry. The sample includes over 950,000 distinct CDR3 sequences, around two fifths of them seen just once. What was sequenced was blood. The source is a man between 18 and 35 years old in good health.

This clonotype was observed a handful of times. The chain carries TRBV6-2 or TRBV6-3 and TRBJ2-7; D is unclear. Trimming removed 4 bases at V and 2 bases at J, with 9 bases between. Germline V gene data show CDR1 as MNHEY and CDR2 as SVGEGT. This CDR3 contains 13 residues. The CDR3 DNA sequence: TGTGCCAGCAGTTTTTCTCCCCCCTACGAGCAGTACTTC. It encodes CASSFSPPYEQYF.

The chain recombines TRBV6-6 with TRBJ2-3; D not resolved. This CDR3 region has 12 residues. The V and J ends lost 0 bases and 7 bases respectively, with 5 bases between them. Germline loops: CDR1 MNHNY, CDR2 SVGAGI (reference sequence). The CDR3 nucleotides are TGTGCCAGCAGTTACTCGAGGAATACGCAGTATTTT. Amino acid sequence: CASSYSRNTQYF.

The chain links TRBV14 to TRBJ1-3; 9 bases match TRBD1. This CDR3 has 16 amino acids. Germline CDR1 SGHDN, CDR2 FVKESK. After removal of 4 bases from V and 7 bases from J, the junction contained 11 bases not matched to a gene. CDR3 sequence (DNA): TGTGCCAGCAGCCCGCGCCCGGGACAGGGTTGGAACACCATATATTTT. It specifies CASSPRPGQGWNTIYF.

This rearrangement joins TRBV29-1 to TRBJ2-4; D uncertain. The germline V and J ends were trimmed by 3 bases and 2 bases, with 8 bases remaining between them. This CDR3 has 13 residues. Germline V lookup: CDR1 SQVTM, CDR2 ANQGSEA. The CDR3 DNA is TGCAGCGTTGAGCTGAGGACCAAAAACATTCAGTACTTC. Translated, it gives CSVELRTKNIQYF.

A remark on this clonotype: The junction differs from germline at one of its ends, possibly a read error. The V gene is TRBV7-2, the J gene TRBJ2-3; D is possibly TRBD2 (5 bases). This CDR3 spans 11 amino acids. Germline CDR1 SGHTA, CDR2 FQGNSA. DNA of the CDR3: TGTGCCAGCGCCCTCCGGGATACGCAGTGTTTT. Translated, it gives CASALRDTQCF.

This sequence joins TRBV5-1 and TRBJ2-3, with D unclear. V was shortened by 0 bases and J by 1 base, with 9 bases between the two germline ends. Germline CDR1 is SGHRS and CDR2 is YFSETQ. CDR3 length: 15 amino acids. CDR3 residues: CASSLGVGGTDTQYF. CDR3 in DNA: TGCGCCAGCAGCTTGGGCGTTGGAGGCACAGATACGCAGTATTTT.

This chain uses TRBV7-3 with TRBJ1-1, with a tentative D call TRBD1 (5 bases). Germline CDR1 is SGHTA and CDR2 is FQGTGA. V was clipped by 7 bases and J by 3 bases, with 12 bases between them. This CDR3 contains 13 residues. The CDR3 loop reads CASKEGWDTEAFF. Written as DNA, the CDR3 is TGTGCCAGCAAAGAGGGGTGGGACACTGAAGCTTTCTTT.

This clonotype was observed a few times. The V call is TRBV12-3 or TRBV12-4, the J call TRBJ2-3, with TRBD1 matching 9 bases. V lost 5 bases, J lost 3 bases, and 6 bases stayed unmatched. The CDR3 has 15 amino acids. This chain's CDR3 is CASSRRQGGTDTQYF. CDR3 in DNA: TGTGCCAGCAGTCGGAGACAGGGGGGAACAGATACGCAGTATTTT.

For this clonotype: An end of the junction does not agree with germline; a read error may underlie this. The V call is TRBV29-1, the J call TRBJ2-7; 9 bases are a match to TRBD1. The CDR3 runs to 15 residues. In germline, CDR1 is SQVTM, CDR2 ANQGSEA. This CDR3 is CSVEGGGTGSYERYF. The CDR3, as DNA: TGCAGCGTTGAAGGCGGAGGGACAGGGTCCTACGAGCGGTACTTC.

The chain recombines TRBV20-1 with TRBJ1-1; possible D gene TRBD1, 6 bases. Germline CDR1 DFQATT, CDR2 SNEGSKA (reference sequence). The CDR3 has 12 residues. The CDR3 sequence: CKPGGLNTEAFF. CDR3 DNA: TGCAAGCCCGGGGGGCTCAACACTGAAGCTTTCTTT.

The chain uses TRBV7-2 and TRBJ2-7; D gene ambiguous. CDR1 SGHTA and CDR2 FQGNSA come from the germline V gene. The CDR3 is 15 residues long. V dropped 4 bases and J dropped 1 base, with 14 bases sitting between them. DNA for the CDR3: TGTGCCAGCAGCTATCAAACCGGCCCTTCCTACGAGCAGTACTTC. Translation gives CASSYQTGPSYEQYF.

This clonotype was seen repeatedly, ten times or more. The genes are TRBV20-1 and TRBJ2-1; no firm D call. From germline, CDR1 is DFQATT and CDR2 SNEGSKA (reference sequence). The CDR3 extends over 13 amino acids. The DNA for the CDR3 is TGCAGCCCTGACGGTAGCTCCTACAATGAGCAGTTCTTC. This sequence encodes CSPDGSSYNEQFF.

In its sample, this clonotype was seen a few times. The CDR3 bases are TGTGCCAGCAGCCTAAGCGGGGGCCGACAAGAGACCCAGTACTTC. Translation: CASSLSGGRQETQYF. The chain recombines TRBV7-8 with TRBJ2-5; 8 positions agree with TRBD2. Germline CDR1 reads SGHVS; CDR2 reads FQNEAQ. V lost 5 bases and J lost 2; bases outside the gene matches: 7. There are 15 residues in the CDR3.

This clonotype was picked up a small number of times. This rearrangement joins TRBV4-2 to TRBJ2-1; D may correspond to TRBD1 or TRBD2 (5 bases each). V was shortened by 6 bases and J by 7 bases, with 25 bases between the two germline ends. This CDR3 has 17 amino acids. Germline values: CDR1 LGHNA, CDR2 YNFKEQ. The DNA of the CDR3 is TGTGCCAGCAGTCCTTACCACCGGGGCTTCGCCGGGAATGAGCAGTTCTTC. It encodes CASSPYHRGFAGNEQFF.

This clonotype was seen many times. The chain joins TRBV4-3 to TRBJ1-1; no firm D call. The V and J ends lost 4 bases and 5 bases respectively, with 11 bases between them. CDR3 length: 13 amino acids. CDR1 and CDR2 from the germline V gene are LGHNA and YSLEER. The CDR3 spells CASSRTEVTEAFF. The DNA of the CDR3 is TGCGCCAGCAGCCGGACCGAGGTGACTGAAGCTTTCTTT.

The V call is TRBV5-1, the J call TRBJ1-4; 7 bases are shared with TRBD1. The CDR3 runs to 13 residues. The V segment lost 7 bases and the J segment 8 bases; nucleotides outside the gene matches: 8. Germline V gene data show CDR1 as SGHRS and CDR2 as YFSETQ. The CDR3 protein is CASRQGSEEKLFF. CDR3 DNA: TGCGCCAGCCGACAGGGATCAGAGGAAAAACTGTTTTTT.

As to this clonotype: Just one base apart from a much larger clone, this may be a read error. The chain joins TRBV2 to TRBJ2-5; TRBD2 matches at 11 bases. In germline, CDR1 is SNHLY, CDR2 FYNNEI. This CDR3 is 16 amino acids long. V was clipped by 6 bases and J by 11 bases; unmatched bases: 17. CDR3 in amino acids: CASRKRLAGSYNEQYF. In nucleotides, the CDR3 is TGTGCCAGCAGGAAAAGACTAGCGGGGTCCTACAATGAGCAGTACTTC.

This chain connects TRBV3-1 to TRBJ2-2, with D tentatively TRBD2 (5 bases). V dropped 7 bases and J dropped 0 bases, with 9 bases sitting between them. Germline lookup yields CDR1 LGHDT and CDR2 YNNKEL (reference sequence). This CDR3 spans 14 amino acids. CDR3 DNA sequence: TGTGCCAGCACCCGAGGGACGAACACCGGGGAGCTGTTTTTT. Residues: CASTRGTNTGELFF. The full variable domain, completed using reference TRBV3-1 and TRBJ2-2, is DTAVSQTPKYLVTQMGNDKSIKCEQNLGHDTMYWYKQDSKKFLKIMFSYNNKELIINETVPNRFSPKSPDKAHLNLHINSLELGDSAVYFCASTRGTNTGELFFGEGSRLTVL.

This chain links TRBV20-1 with TRBJ1-4; D ambiguous. The V gene's germline CDR1 is DFQATT and CDR2 SNEGSKA (reference sequence). The CDR3 length is 17 residues. V lost 2 bases to trimming and J lost 3 bases, with 19 bases between them. The CDR3 DNA follows: TGCAGTGCTAGATCGGTCAGCGACACTTGGGCTAATGAAAAACTGTTTTTT. This gives the protein CSARSVSDTWANEKLFF.

V gene TRBV13 combines with J gene TRBJ2-3; the match to TRBD1 covers 7 bases. The CDR3 is made up of 15 amino acids. Germline V gene lookup returns CDR1 PRHDT and CDR2 FYEKMQ (reference sequence). With V trimmed by 5 bases and J by 0 bases, 5 bases remained unmatched. CDR3 in amino acids: CASSPDRSSTDTQYF. CDR3 nucleotide sequence: TGTGCCAGCAGCCCGGACAGGTCGAGCACAGATACGCAGTATTTT.

The chain has TRBV2 and TRBJ1-1, with TRBD1 as a possible D gene (6 bases). V gave up 5 bases and J gave up 6 bases, with 19 bases separating them. The CDR3 extends over 15 amino acids. Germline V gene data show CDR1 as SNHLY and CDR2 as FYNNEI. CDR3 amino acids: CASSTQSRGNAEAFF. The CDR3, as DNA: TGTGCCAGCAGTACGCAATCCAGGGGTAATGCTGAAGCTTTCTTT.

The V call is TRBV25-1, the J call TRBJ1-5; tentatively, D is TRBD1 (5 bases). The V end was cut by 6 bases, the J end by 2 bases, with 23 bases between. Germline values: CDR1 MGHDK, CDR2 SYGVNS. The length of the CDR3 is 18 residues. The CDR3: CASSPSTATPRGNQPQHF. CDR3 in DNA: TGTGCCAGCAGCCCCTCGACAGCCACCCCTCGGGGCAATCAGCCCCAGCATTTT.

The J gene is TRBJ2-7, the V gene TRBV28; unclear D gene. Trimming removed 2 bases at V and 4 bases at J, with 3 bases between. Germline CDR1 and CDR2: MDHEN and SYDVKM. The CDR3 consists of 11 residues. The CDR3 coding sequence is TGTGCCAGCAGTTTAATGTACGAGCAGTACTTC. This codes for CASSLMYEQYF.

This clonotype was observed many times. This chain joins TRBV5-6 and TRBJ1-2; D might be TRBD1 (6 bases). Germline CDR1 and CDR2: SGHDT and YYEEEE. V shed 4 bases and J shed 5 bases, with 15 bases lying between them. This CDR3 is 14 amino acids long. The CDR3 protein is CASSRPTGVYGYTF. The DNA of the CDR3 is TGTGCCAGCAGCCGCCCGACAGGAGTATATGGCTACACCTTC. Combining the CDR3 with reference TRBV5-6 and TRBJ1-2 gives the whole variable domain DAGVTQSPTHLIKTRGQQVTLRCSPKSGHDTVSWYQQALGQGPQFIFQYYEEEERQRGNFPDRFSGHQFPNYSSELNVNALLLGDSALYLCASSRPTGVYGYTFGSGTRLTVV.

The sample holds a few counts of this clonotype. V usage is TRBV20-1 and J usage is TRBJ1-4, with D maybe TRBD1 (6 bases). Germline V gene sequence: CDR1 DFQATT, CDR2 SNEGSKA (reference sequence). Trimming cost V 0 bases and J 7 bases, with 9 bases left between them. This CDR3 is built from 13 residues. The CDR3 DNA is TGCAGTGCTAGAGATAACAGGGTTGAAAAACTGTTTTTT. This sequence encodes CSARDNRVEKLFF.

This chain's CDR3 is CASSPTPGTISEQYF. As DNA, the CDR3 is TGTGCCAGCAGCCCGACTCCCGGGACAATCTCTGAGCAGTACTTC. The chain links TRBV7-2 to TRBJ2-5; tentatively, D is TRBD1 (6 bases). Trimming pared 5 bases from V and 11 bases from J, leaving 24 bases between. Germline values: CDR1 SGHTA, CDR2 FQGNSA. This CDR3 comprises 15 residues.

The chain links TRBV6-5 to TRBJ2-3; D unresolved. The CDR3 contains 13 residues. Looked up from germline, CDR1 is MNHEY and CDR2 is SVGAGI. Trimming stripped 2 bases from V and 3 bases from J, with 6 bases between. This CDR3 reads CASSYMGTDTQYF. As DNA, the CDR3 is TGTGCCAGCAGTTACATGGGGACAGATACGCAGTATTTT.

V is TRBV20-1 and J is TRBJ1-1; D is uncertain. This CDR3 spans 13 amino acids. The V gene's germline CDR1 is DFQATT and CDR2 SNEGSKA (reference sequence). Between the trimmed V and J ends, which lost 3 bases and 5 bases, there was a span of 13 bases. CDR3 amino acids: CSARKSAGTEAFF. DNA of the CDR3: TGCAGTGCTAGGAAATCCGCCGGGACTGAAGCTTTCTTT.

Only a few counts were recorded for this clonotype. The chain links TRBV20-1 to TRBJ2-5, with D perhaps TRBD1 or TRBD2 (5 bases each). The CDR3 contains 14 residues. The V end lost 2 bases, the J end lost 9 bases, and 19 bases lay between the germline ends. Germline values: CDR1 DFQATT, CDR2 SNEGSKA (reference sequence). CDR3 in amino acids: CSARLIGTREAQYF. The CDR3 DNA is TGCAGTGCTAGATTAATCGGGACCCGCGAGGCCCAGTACTTC.

This clonotype has more than one count but fewer than ten. The chain carries TRBV20-1 and TRBJ2-3; D is undetermined. The CDR3 has 15 residues. Trimming left V 3 bases short and J 3 bases short, with 16 bases between. Germline values: CDR1 DFQATT, CDR2 SNEGSKA (reference sequence). The CDR3 loop is CSASGPTGVTDTQYF. CDR3 DNA sequence: TGCAGTGCTAGCGGGCCAACTGGGGTTACAGATACGCAGTATTTT.

The V call is TRBV27, the J call TRBJ2-3; TRBD1 matches at 7 bases. Trimming removed 6 bases from V and 0 bases from J; junction bases left unmatched: 6. The CDR3 is 15 residues long. Germline assignment: CDR1 MNHEY and CDR2 SMNVEV (reference sequence). The CDR3, as DNA: TGTGCCAGCAGCATGCAGGGGGTAAGCACAGATACGCAGTATTTT. This gives the protein CASSMQGVSTDTQYF.

The chain joins TRBV4-1 to TRBJ1-2, with D tentatively TRBD1 (5 bases). V lost 0 bases to trimming and J lost 5 bases, with 16 bases between them. The CDR3 covers 16 residues. Germline-derived CDR1 and CDR2 are MGHRA and YSYEKL. CDR3 sequence: CASSQDSSVGGYGYTF. The CDR3 nucleotides read TGCGCCAGCAGCCAAGATTCCTCCGTCGGGGGTTATGGCTACACCTTC.